The next 18 T cell receptor beta chains were all read from a single sample in a study of blood T cell repertoires in COVID-19. Generated by immunoSEQ multiplex PCR, the TCRdb table keeps only in-frame clones and is missing some. The sample lists approximately 180,000 clones, 70% to 90% occurring once. Material: peripheral blood. The receptor set was obtained from a human donor with active or convalescent COVID-19. The donor label of this sample is uncertain.

The chain employs TRBV10-2 and TRBJ1-1, with TRBD1 matching over 7 bases. The trim removed 6 bases at V and 1 base at J, leaving 8 bases unmatched. This CDR3 has 15 residues. In germline, CDR1 is WSHSY, CDR2 SAAADI. The CDR3 coding sequence is TGCGCCAGCAGCGCCCTTTACAGGGGGAACACTGAAGCTTTCTTT. Amino acid sequence: CASSALYRGNTEAFF.

The CDR3 protein is CASMWGGYGYTF. CDR3 sequence (DNA): TGTGCCAGCATGTGGGGAGGCTATGGCTACACCTTC. J is TRBJ1-2 and V is TRBV2; D remains unclear. The germline V gene encodes CDR1 SNHLY and CDR2 FYNNEI. The CDR3 has 12 residues. V dropped 7 bases and J dropped 4 bases, with 10 bases sitting between them.

The chain employs TRBV7-2 and TRBJ2-2, with D perhaps TRBD2 (6 bases). CDR1 is SGHTA and CDR2 is FQGNSA in the germline V gene. This CDR3 has 14 amino acids. Trimming left V 4 bases short and J 6 bases short, with 12 bases between. CDR3 nucleotide sequence: TGTGCCAGCAGCTCCGGGGGTGTTCCCGGGGAGCTGTTTTTT. Protein sequence: CASSSGGVPGELFF.

V is TRBV4-3 and J is TRBJ1-4; D possibly corresponds to TRBD1 (5 bases). The germline V gene encodes CDR1 LGHNA and CDR2 YSLEER. Trimming stripped 4 bases from V and 0 bases from J, with 18 bases between. The CDR3 consists of 18 residues. DNA of the CDR3: TGCGCCAGCAGCCTGGGGGGGTGGGCCGGTGCAACTAATGAAAAACTGTTTTTT. Translated: CASSLGGWAGATNEKLFF.

The rearrangement joins TRBV7-3 to TRBJ2-3; 8 positions match TRBD2. Germline loops: CDR1 SGHTA, CDR2 FQGTGA. The CDR3 sequence is 16 residues long. V gave up 0 bases and J gave up 6 bases; unmatched junction bases: 8. CDR3 DNA sequence: TGTGCCAGCAGCTTAACGTCCGGGGGGGCCTGGGATACGCAGTATTTT. Protein sequence: CASSLTSGGAWDTQYF.

The chain links TRBV15 to TRBJ1-5; TRBD1 aligns across 9 bases. The CDR3 spans 15 residues. CDR1 and CDR2 from the germline V gene are LNHNV and YYDKDF (reference sequence). The J segment lost 6 bases and the V segment lost 0 bases, leaving 3 bases of the junction unmatched. The CDR3: CATSRDLGQGQPQHF. CDR3 nucleotides: TGTGCCACCAGCAGAGATCTGGGACAGGGTCAGCCCCAGCATTTT.

The chain couples TRBV5-1 to TRBJ2-4, with 7 bases identical to TRBD2. Germline CDR1 reads SGHRS; CDR2 reads YFSETQ. The CDR3 is 14 residues long. Trimming at V came to 3 bases and at J to 9 bases, leaving 9 bases not matched to a gene. The DNA for the CDR3 is TGCGCCAGCAGCTCCCAGACTAGCTCGAGCATTCAGTACTTC. Protein product: CASSSQTSSSIQYF.

This chain joins TRBV6-2 or TRBV6-3 and TRBJ1-4; tentatively, D is TRBD1 (6 bases). Germline values: CDR1 MNHEY, CDR2 SVGEGT. This CDR3 has 14 amino acids. With 5 bases removed from V and 6 bases from J, the gap between germline ends came to 13 bases. The DNA of the CDR3 is TGTGCCAGCAGTAACCGGGACACCGATGAAAAACTGTTTTTT. Encoded protein: CASSNRDTDEKLFF.

The V and J genes are TRBV7-9 and TRBJ2-5, with 9 bases identical to TRBD1. The V gene's germline CDR1 is SEHNR and CDR2 FQNEAQ (reference sequence). The CDR3 totals 14 residues. V lost 6 bases and J lost 3; bases outside the gene matches: 5. CDR3 loop: CASRRTGGEETQYF. The CDR3 DNA sequence: TGTGCCAGCAGGCGTACAGGGGGCGAAGAGACCCAGTACTTC. Full variable domain (rest looked up from reference TRBV7-9 and TRBJ2-5): DTGVSQNPRHKITKRGQNVTFRCDPISEHNRLYWYRQTLGQGPEFLTYFQNEAQLEKSRLLSDRFSAERPKGSFSTLEIQRTEQGDSAMYLCASRRTGGEETQYFGPGTRLLVL.

The genes are TRBV2 and TRBJ2-2; TRBD2 is a possible D gene (5 bases). This CDR3 is 14 amino acids long. V dropped 6 bases and J dropped 2 bases, with 10 bases sitting between them. CDR1 SNHLY and CDR2 FYNNEI come from the germline V gene. This CDR3 is CASRRTLNTGELFF. Written as DNA, the CDR3 is TGTGCCAGCAGGAGGACTCTAAACACCGGGGAGCTGTTTTTT.

The gene calls are TRBV18 and TRBJ2-2, with 9 bases lining up with TRBD2. This CDR3 has 17 amino acids. Germline-derived CDR1 and CDR2 are KGHSH and LQKENI. V was clipped by 0 bases and J by 0 bases; unmatched bases: 2. The CDR3 loop reads CASSPPAGGTNTGELFF. The CDR3 DNA is TGTGCCAGCTCACCACCAGCGGGGGGTACGAACACCGGGGAGCTGTTTTTT. The whole variable domain, filled in from reference TRBV18 and TRBJ2-2, reads NAGVMQNPRHLVRRRGQEARLRCSPMKGHSHVYWYRQLPEEGLKFMVYLQKENIIDESGMPKERFSAEFPKEGPSILRIQQVVRGDSAAYFCASSPPAGGTNTGELFFGEGSRLTVL.

The rearrangement links TRBV7-2 to TRBJ1-6; D remains unclear. The CDR3 runs 16 residues. The V gene's germline CDR1 is SGHTA and CDR2 FQGNSA. V was clipped by 1 base and J by 7 bases, with 14 bases between them. The CDR3 region has the DNA TGTGCCAGCAGCTTAGGAACGGCCGGGGAGAATTCACCCCTCCACTTT. This translates into CASSLGTAGENSPLHF.

The chain recombines TRBV5-1 with TRBJ1-2, with 7 bases fitting TRBD1. With V trimmed by 3 bases and J by 1 base, 3 bases remained unmatched. Germline assignment: CDR1 SGHRS and CDR2 YFSETQ. The CDR3 extends over 14 amino acids. The CDR3 loop is CASSSTGNNYGYTF. The CDR3 region has the DNA TGCGCCAGCAGCTCGACAGGGAATAACTATGGCTACACCTTC.

The chain uses TRBV5-1 and TRBJ2-7; D is unclear. This CDR3 is 14 amino acids long. Germline assignment: CDR1 SGHRS and CDR2 YFSETQ. Trimming removed 4 bases at V and 5 bases at J, with 16 bases between. In DNA form, the CDR3 reads TGCGCCAGCAGCCCTTATCAGACAAGGCACGAGCAGTACTTC. Translating it yields CASSPYQTRHEQYF.

The chain couples TRBV5-4 to TRBJ2-3; 9 bases match TRBD2. Germline values: CDR1 SGHNT, CDR2 YYREEE (reference sequence). This CDR3 region has 16 residues. J gave up 0 bases and V 6 bases, and 8 bases lay outside the gene matches. CDR3 amino acids: CASTLDLAGSTDTQYF. For the CDR3, the DNA is TGTGCCAGCACCTTAGACCTAGCGGGAAGCACAGATACGCAGTATTTT.

CDR3: CASSSGGTGGQETQYF. The CDR3 bases are TGCGCCAGCAGCAGCGGAGGGACAGGGGGACAAGAGACCCAGTACTTC. The chain couples TRBV5-1 to TRBJ2-5; 11 positions agree with TRBD1. Germline assignment: CDR1 SGHRS and CDR2 YFSETQ. CDR3 length: 16 amino acids. J lost 2 bases, V lost 4 bases, and 7 bases had no gene match. The full variable domain, with the rest looked up from reference TRBV5-1 and TRBJ2-5, is KAGVTQTPRYLIKTRGQQVTLSCSPISGHRSVSWYQQTPGQGLQFLFEYFSETQRNKGNFPGRFSGRQFSNSRSEMNVSTLELGDSALYLCASSSGGTGGQETQYFGPGTRLLVL.

V usage is TRBV9 and J usage is TRBJ2-7; D possibly corresponds to TRBD1 (7 bases). V was cut by 3 bases and J by 0 bases, with 13 bases left in between. CDR1 is SGDLS and CDR2 is YYNGEE in the germline V gene. The CDR3 loop spans 15 amino acids. As DNA, the CDR3 is TGTGCCAGCAGCGCAAGACAGGGACTCTCCTACGAGCAGTACTTC. It encodes CASSARQGLSYEQYF.

The chain uses TRBV19 and TRBJ1-1; 7 positions agree with TRBD1. With V trimmed by 7 bases and J by 3 bases, 5 bases remained unmatched. Germline values: CDR1 LNHDA, CDR2 SQIVND (reference sequence). The CDR3 length is 13 residues. This chain's CDR3 is CASTQGGYTEAFF. The CDR3 nucleotides are TGTGCCAGTACTCAAGGGGGCTACACTGAAGCTTTCTTT.